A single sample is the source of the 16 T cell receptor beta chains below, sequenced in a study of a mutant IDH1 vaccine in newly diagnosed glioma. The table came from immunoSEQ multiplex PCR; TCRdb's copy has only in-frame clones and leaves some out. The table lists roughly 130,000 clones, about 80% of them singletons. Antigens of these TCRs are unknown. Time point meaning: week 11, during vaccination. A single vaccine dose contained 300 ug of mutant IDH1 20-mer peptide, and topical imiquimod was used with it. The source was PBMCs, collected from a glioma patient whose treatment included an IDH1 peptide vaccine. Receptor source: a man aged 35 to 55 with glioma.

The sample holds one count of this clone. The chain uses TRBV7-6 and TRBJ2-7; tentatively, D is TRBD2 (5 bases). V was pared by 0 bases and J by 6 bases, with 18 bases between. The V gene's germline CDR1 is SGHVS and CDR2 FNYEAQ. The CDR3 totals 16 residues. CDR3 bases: TGTGCCAGCAGCTTAGCCGGGTTGAAGGTTGGGAGCGAGCAGTACTTC. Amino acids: CASSLAGLKVGSEQYF.

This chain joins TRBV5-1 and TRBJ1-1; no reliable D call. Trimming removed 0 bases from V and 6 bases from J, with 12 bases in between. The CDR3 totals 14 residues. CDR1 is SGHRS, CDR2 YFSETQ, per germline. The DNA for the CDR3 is TGCGCCAGCAGCTTGGGTTCGGGGATTTCTGAAGCTTTCTTT. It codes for CASSLGSGISEAFF.

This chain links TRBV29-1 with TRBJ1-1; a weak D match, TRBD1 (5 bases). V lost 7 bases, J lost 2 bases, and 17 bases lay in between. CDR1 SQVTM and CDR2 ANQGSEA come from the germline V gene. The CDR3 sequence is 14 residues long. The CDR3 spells CSALIGHQNTEAFF. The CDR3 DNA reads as TGCAGCGCCCTAATTGGACACCAAAACACTGAAGCTTTCTTT.

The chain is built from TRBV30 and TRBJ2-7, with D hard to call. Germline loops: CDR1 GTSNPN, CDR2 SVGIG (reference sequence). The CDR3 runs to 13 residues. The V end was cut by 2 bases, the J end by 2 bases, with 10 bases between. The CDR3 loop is CAWSPNAPYEQYF. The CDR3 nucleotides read TGTGCCTGGAGTCCCAACGCCCCCTACGAGCAGTACTTC.

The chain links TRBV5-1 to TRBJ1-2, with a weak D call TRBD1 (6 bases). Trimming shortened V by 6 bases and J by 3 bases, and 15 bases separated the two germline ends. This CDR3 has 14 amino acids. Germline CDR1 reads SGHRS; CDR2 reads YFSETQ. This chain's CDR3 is CASKVGGQDYGYTF. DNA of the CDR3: TGCGCCAGCAAGGTCGGGGGGCAGGACTATGGCTACACCTTC. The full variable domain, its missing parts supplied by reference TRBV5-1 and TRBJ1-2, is KAGVTQTPRYLIKTRGQQVTLSCSPISGHRSVSWYQQTPGQGLQFLFEYFSETQRNKGNFPGRFSGRQFSNSRSEMNVSTLELGDSALYLCASKVGGQDYGYTFGSGTRLTVV.

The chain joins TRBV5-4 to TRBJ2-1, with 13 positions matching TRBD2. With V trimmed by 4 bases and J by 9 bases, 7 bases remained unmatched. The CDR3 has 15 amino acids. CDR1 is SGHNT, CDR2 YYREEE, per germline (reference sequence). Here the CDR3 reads CASSPRLAGGVEQFF. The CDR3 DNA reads TGTGCCAGCAGCCCCCGACTAGCGGGAGGCGTTGAGCAGTTCTTC.

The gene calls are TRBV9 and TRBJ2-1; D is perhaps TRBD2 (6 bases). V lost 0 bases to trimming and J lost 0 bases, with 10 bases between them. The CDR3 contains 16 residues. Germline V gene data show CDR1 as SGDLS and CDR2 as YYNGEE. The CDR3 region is CASSVGPGVSYNEQFF. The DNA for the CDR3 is TGTGCCAGCAGCGTAGGTCCGGGGGTCTCCTACAATGAGCAGTTCTTC.

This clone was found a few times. CDR3: CASSPQVYEQYF. The CDR3 coding sequence is TGTGCCAGCAGCCCACAGGTCTACGAGCAGTACTTC. This chain joins TRBV11-2 and TRBJ2-7, with D possibly matching TRBD1 (5 bases). The ends were cut back, 5 bases at V and 3 bases at J, with 8 bases in the middle. This CDR3 region has 12 residues. Per the germline V gene, CDR1 is SGHAT and CDR2 is FQNNGV.

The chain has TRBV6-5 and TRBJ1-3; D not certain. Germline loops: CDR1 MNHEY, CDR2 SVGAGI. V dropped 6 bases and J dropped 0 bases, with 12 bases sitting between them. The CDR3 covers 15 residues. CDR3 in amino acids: CASSYEGSSGNTIYF. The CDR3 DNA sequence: TGTGCCAGCAGCTATGAGGGAAGCTCTGGAAACACCATATATTTT.

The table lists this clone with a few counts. CDR3 protein: CASSPPGLASAGELFF. Written as DNA, the CDR3 is TGTGCCAGCAGTCCTCCGGGACTAGCTTCTGCCGGGGAGCTGTTTTTT. The rearrangement joins TRBV11-3 to TRBJ2-2; 9 bases are shared with TRBD2. Trimming removed 6 bases from V and 6 bases from J; junction bases left unmatched: 11. This CDR3 is 16 amino acids long. CDR1 is SGHNT, CDR2 YENEEA, per germline.

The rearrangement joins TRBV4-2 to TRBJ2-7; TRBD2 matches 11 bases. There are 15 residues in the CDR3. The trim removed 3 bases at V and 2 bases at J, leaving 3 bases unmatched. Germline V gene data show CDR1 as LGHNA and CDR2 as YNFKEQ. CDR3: CASSQGTSGPYEQYF. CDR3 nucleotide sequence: TGTGCCAGCAGCCAGGGGACTAGCGGACCCTACGAGCAGTACTTC.

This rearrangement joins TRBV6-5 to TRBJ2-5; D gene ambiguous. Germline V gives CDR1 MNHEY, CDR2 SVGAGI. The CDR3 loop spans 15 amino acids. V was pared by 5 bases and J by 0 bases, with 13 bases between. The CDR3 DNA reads TGTGCCAGCAGTCGGACGGATTGGTACCAAGAGACCCAGTACTTC. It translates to CASSRTDWYQETQYF.

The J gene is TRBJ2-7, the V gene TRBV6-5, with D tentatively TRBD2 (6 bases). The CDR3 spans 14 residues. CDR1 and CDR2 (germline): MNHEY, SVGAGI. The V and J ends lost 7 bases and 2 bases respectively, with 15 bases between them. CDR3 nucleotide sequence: TGTGCCAGCACTCCCGGGACTCCTCCCTACGAGCAGTACTTC. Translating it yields CASTPGTPPYEQYF.

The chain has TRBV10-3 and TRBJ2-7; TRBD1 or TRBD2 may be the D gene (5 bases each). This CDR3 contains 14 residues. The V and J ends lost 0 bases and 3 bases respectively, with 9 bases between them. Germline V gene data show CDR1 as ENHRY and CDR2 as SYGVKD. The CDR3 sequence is CAISESLGRYEQYF. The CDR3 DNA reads TGTGCCATCAGTGAGTCCCTGGGACGCTACGAGCAGTACTTC.

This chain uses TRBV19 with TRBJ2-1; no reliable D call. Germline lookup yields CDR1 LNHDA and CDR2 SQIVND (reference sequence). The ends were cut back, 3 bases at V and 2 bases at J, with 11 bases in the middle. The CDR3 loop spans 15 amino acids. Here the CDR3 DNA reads TGTGCCAGTAGTATGGCCAGTTCAACCTACAATGAGCAGTTCTTC. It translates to CASSMASSTYNEQFF.

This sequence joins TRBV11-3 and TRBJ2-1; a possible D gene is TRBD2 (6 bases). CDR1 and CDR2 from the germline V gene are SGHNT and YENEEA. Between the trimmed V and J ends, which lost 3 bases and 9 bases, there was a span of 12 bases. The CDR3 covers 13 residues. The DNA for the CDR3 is TGTGCCAGCAGCTTTGGGAGGTGGGGTGAGCAGTTCTTC. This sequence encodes CASSFGRWGEQFF.